This T cell receptor (beta chain) was recovered during a study of T cells in Graves' hyperthyroidism and ophthalmopathy. Amplified TCR beta CDR3 regions derived from RNA transcripts. In the first-round RT-PCR of the TCR CDR3, the HTBI primer set was used. Each CDR3 protein is one row after TCRdb ran MiXCR on the multiplex PCR reads. The profile shows approximately 600,000 distinct CDR3 sequences, 14% of them singletons. This clonotype turned up a few times. The germline V gene encodes CDR1 ENHRY and CDR2 SYGVKD. The CDR3 spans 15 residues. V gave up 5 bases and J gave up 6 bases; unmatched junction bases: 11.

Material: blood. The rearrangement links TRBV10-3 to TRBJ1-1; 8 bases align to TRBD1. The origin of this receptor is a woman aged 18-35 years with Graves' ophthalmopathy. CDR3 in amino acids: CAISPDTGGGSEAFF. For the CDR3, the DNA is TGTGCCATCAGTCCGGATACAGGGGGGGGATCTGAAGCTTTCTTT.